The clone carrying this T cell receptor (beta chain) was observed once. As handled by the study authors: Estimation of nucleated cell counts was performed using reference gene primer amplification. Sequencing used immunoSEQ multiplex PCR; TCRdb keeps in-frame clones, though not all of them. V and J calls and clone size follow that table, whereas D and trimming were derived from the DNA. The table includes over 80,000 clones, about 87% detected once. Germline CDR1 reads SGDLS; CDR2 reads YYNGEE. The CDR3 has 17 residues. V lost 3 bases and J lost 0; bases outside the gene matches: 10. This sample is drawn from a study of blood T cell repertoires in COVID-19. Study information: The origin of the acute and convalescent COVID-19 samples was the United States, Italy and Spain.

The sample was peripheral blood. The rearrangement uses TRBV9 and TRBJ2-7; 9 positions match TRBD1. This clonotype was sampled from a human donor in a cohort sampled during active COVID-19. The CDR3 region has the DNA TGTGCCAGCAGCGAACAGGGGGCGACTATTAACTCCTACGAGCAGTACTTC. This sequence encodes CASSEQGATINSYEQYF. Full variable domain (missing parts from reference TRBV9 and TRBJ2-7): DSGVTQTPKHLITATGQRVTLRCSPRSGDLSVYWYQQSLDQGLQFLIQYYNGEERAKGNILERFSAQQFPDLHSELNLSSLELGDSALYFCASSEQGATINSYEQYFGPGTRLTVT.